The rows below give T cell receptor beta chains drawn from one sample of a study of T-cell memory formation after mild COVID-19. TCRdb analysed the 5' RACE reads with MiXCR anew, one entry per CDR3 protein. Of 300,000 to 400,000 distinct CDR3 sequences in the sample, approximately 15% were seen once. Sequenced sample: PBMCs or a T cell subset sorted from them (not recorded which). Every receptor here comes from a man younger than 30 who had mild COVID-19 (a few samples of this study predate the infection). Cell type and time point are not known. The CDR3 runs from the conserved cysteine through the conserved F or W. Fields, in order: V gene, clone size, D gene, J gene, CDR3 DNA, CDR3 protein. A D gene is named only where the DNA matches it firmly. For some rows the clone size is stated as once, few or many, or as a class when expanded; others skip it.

V gene: TRBV21-1
clone size: NA
D gene: NA
J gene: TRBJ2-7
CDR3 DNA: TGTGCCAGCAGCAAAGGGACATACGAGCAGTACTTC
CDR3 protein: CASSKGTYEQYF

V gene: TRBV6-6
clone size: few
D gene: NA
J gene: TRBJ1-1
CDR3 DNA: TGTGCCAGCAGTTACTGGGAAGGGGGGATGGACACTGAAGCTTTCTTT
CDR3 protein: CASSYWEGGMDTEAFF

V gene: TRBV7-2
clone size: NA
D gene: TRBD1
J gene: TRBJ1-4
CDR3 DNA: TGTGCCAGCAGCTTAGGGAAGGGACAGAATGAAAAACTGTTTTTT
CDR3 protein: CASSLGKGQNEKLFF

V gene: TRBV5-1
clone size: NA
D gene: TRBD2
J gene: TRBJ2-5
CDR3 DNA: TGCGCCAGCCCCGGGGGGGGGGTTCAAGAGACCCAGTACTTC
CDR3 protein: CASPGGGVQETQYF

V gene: TRBV6-4
clone size: NA
D gene: TRBD2
J gene: TRBJ2-5
CDR3 DNA: TGTGCCAGCAGTGACTCCCCAACTACCCGGGTCGGGGGGGCCGACAAGGAGACCCAGTACTTC
CDR3 protein: CASSDSPTTRVGGADKETQYF

V gene: TRBV27
clone size: NA
D gene: TRBD1
J gene: TRBJ1-6
CDR3 DNA: TGTGCCAGCAGTGCAACCGGGACAGGGATCGCCTATAATTCACCCCTCCACTTT
CDR3 protein: CASSATGTGIAYNSPLHF

V gene: TRBV14
clone size: NA
D gene: NA
J gene: TRBJ1-1
CDR3 DNA: TGTGCCAGCAGCCCACCTGCAACTATATTCCCTAACACTGAAGCTTTCTTT
CDR3 protein: CASSPPATIFPNTEAFF

V gene: TRBV7-9
clone size: few
D gene: NA
J gene: TRBJ2-1
CDR3 DNA: TGTGCCAGCAGCCGGACAGTAAATCGGCGGTTCTTC
CDR3 protein: CASSRTVNRRFF

V gene: TRBV2
clone size: many
D gene: NA
J gene: TRBJ1-1
CDR3 DNA: TGTGCCAGCAAGCCCGCGGGGAACACTGAAGCTTTCTTT
CDR3 protein: CASKPAGNTEAFF

V gene: TRBV28
clone size: few
D gene: NA
J gene: TRBJ2-6
CDR3 DNA: TGTGCCAGCAGTACTTTCTCTGGGGCCAACGTCCTGACTTTC
CDR3 protein: CASSTFSGANVLTF

V gene: TRBV4-3
clone size: few
D gene: TRBD2
J gene: TRBJ2-7
CDR3 DNA: TGCGCCAGCAGCCAAACTAGCGGGGCTTCCTACGAGCAGTACTTC
CDR3 protein: CASSQTSGASYEQYF

V gene: TRBV12-5
clone size: few
D gene: TRBD1
J gene: TRBJ1-5
CDR3 DNA: TGTGCTAGTGGTTTTGGGGTCAGGGGGCCATCAGCCCAGCATTTT
CDR3 protein: CASGFGVRGPSAQHF

V gene: TRBV20-1
clone size: few
D gene: NA
J gene: TRBJ2-1
CDR3 DNA: TGCAGTGCTCCCAGCAGCGCGGCTACATCCTACAATGAGCAGTTCTTC
CDR3 protein: CSAPSSAATSYNEQFF